These T cell receptor beta chains were read from a single sample in a study of OX40 agonist ivuxolimab in advanced cancers. Some clones are missing from TCRdb's copy, which holds only in-frame ones; the method was immunoSEQ multiplex PCR. This sample has 70,000 to 95,000 clones, with around 84% found just once. The sequences come from CD4+ or CD8+ T cells sorted from blood, collected in a trial of the OX40 agonist ivuxolimab. The receptors were sampled from an adult with an advanced solid tumor such as melanoma, head and neck, liver or kidney cancer. Each CDR3 is given with its conserved first and last residue. A D gene is named only where the DNA matches it firmly. Not every row has a clone size; where given, it reads once, few, many or a size class.

clone_size	v_call	d_call	j_call	cdr3_aa	cdr3_nt
.	TRBV5-4	.	TRBJ2-3	CASSPRGGLDTDTQYF	TGTGCCAGCAGCCCAAGGGGCGGCCTCGACACAGATACGCAGTATTTT
.	TRBV4-1	TRBD1	TRBJ1-2	CASSPSDREIYGYTF	TGCGCCAGCAGCCCGAGCGACAGGGAAATCTATGGCTACACCTTC
.	TRBV5-4	TRBD1	TRBJ2-7	CASSSTMGQGARAYEQYF	TGTGCCAGCAGCTCGACGATGGGACAGGGGGCGCGGGCCTACGAGCAGTACTTC
.	TRBV4-1	.	TRBJ1-2	CASSQDGGYGYTF	TGCGCCAGCAGCCAAGACGGCGGCTATGGCTACACCTTC
few	TRBV28	TRBD2	TRBJ2-2	CASGLTSGGWTGELFF	TGTGCCAGCGGACTCACTAGCGGGGGATGGACCGGGGAGCTGTTTTTT
.	TRBV5-1	TRBD1	TRBJ2-2	CASSTWTGGGGELFF	TGCGCCAGCAGCACCTGGACAGGGGGCGGCGGGGAGCTGTTTTTT
.	TRBV28	TRBD1	TRBJ2-2	CASSLTGGAAGELFF	TGTGCCAGCAGTCTTACAGGGGGCGCGGCCGGGGAGCTGTTTTTT
once	TRBV6-1	TRBD2	TRBJ2-1	CASRTGGTNEQFF	TGTGCCAGCAGGACGGGGGGTACCAATGAGCAGTTCTTC
.	TRBV6-5	.	TRBJ2-2	CAIKSQGNTGELFF	TGTGCCATCAAAAGTCAGGGGAACACCGGGGAGCTGTTTTTT
.	TRBV14	.	TRBJ2-3	CASSQVGSTDTQYF	TGTGCCAGCAGCCAAGTGGGGAGCACAGATACGCAGTATTTT
.	TRBV25-1	TRBD1	TRBJ2-2	CASSAETGRTGELFF	TGTGCCAGCAGTGCGGAGACAGGGCGAACCGGGGAGCTGTTTTTT
.	TRBV27	.	TRBJ2-3	CASSLLGGTEGAGDTQYF	TGTGCCAGCAGTTTATTAGGGGGGACAGAAGGGGCGGGAGATACGCAGTATTTT
.	TRBV11-2	TRBD1	TRBJ2-1	CASSISTGDNEQFF	TGTGCCAGCAGCATTTCCACAGGGGACAATGAGCAGTTCTTC
few	TRBV9	.	TRBJ2-2	CASSVVDGELFF	TGTGCCAGCAGCGTAGTGGACGGGGAGCTGTTTTTT
few	TRBV19	.	TRBJ2-2	CAIKVPAGELFF	TGTGCCATCAAGGTTCCGGCCGGGGAGCTGTTTTTT
once	TRBV5-1	TRBD1	TRBJ1-5	CASSLWTGETQPQHF	TGCGCCAGCAGCTTGTGGACAGGGGAGACTCAGCCCCAGCATTTT
once	TRBV10-2	.	TRBJ1-5	CASGPGGVGQPQHF	TGCGCCAGCGGTCCAGGAGGGGTAGGTCAGCCCCAGCATTTT
.	TRBV6-5	TRBD1	TRBJ1-1	CASRTGGAGTEAFF	TGTGCCAGCAGGACAGGGGGCGCGGGTACTGAAGCTTTCTTT
.	TRBV30	.	TRBJ2-6	CAWASGSGANVLTF	TGTGCCTGGGCCAGCGGGTCTGGGGCCAACGTCCTGACTTTC
.	TRBV13	.	TRBJ2-1	CASSLGLGEYNEQFF	TGTGCCAGCAGCTTAGGACTAGGAGAATACAATGAGCAGTTCTTC
.	TRBV14	TRBD1	TRBJ1-1	CASSQSIGTGAEAFF	TGTGCCAGCAGCCAATCAATTGGGACAGGGGCTGAAGCTTTCTTT
.	TRBV9	.	TRBJ2-5	CASSVGVREETQYF	TGTGCCAGCAGCGTAGGAGTGAGGGAAGAGACCCAGTACTTC
.	TRBV6-5	TRBD2	TRBJ2-7	CASTPTGGDYQYF	TGTGCCAGCACCCCGACTGGGGGGGATTACCAGTACTTC
.	TRBV11-2	TRBD2	TRBJ2-1	CASSRGLAGRIDEQFF	TGTGCCAGCAGCCGTGGACTAGCGGGAAGAATCGATGAGCAGTTCTTC
few	TRBV19	TRBD1	TRBJ1-5	CASSIDSGGWTGGNQPQHF	TGTGCCAGTAGTATAGATTCAGGTGGATGGACAGGGGGCAATCAGCCCCAGCATTTT
few	TRBV5-8	.	TRBJ1-5	CASSSYLSNQPQHF	TGTGCCAGCAGCTCATATTTAAGCAATCAGCCCCAGCATTTT
once	TRBV7-3	TRBD2	TRBJ2-1	CASSLGTSGYNEQFF	TGTGCCAGCAGCTTAGGGACTAGCGGTTACAATGAGCAGTTCTTC
once	TRBV27	.	TRBJ2-3	CASSLWGRTTDTQYF	TGTGCCAGCAGTTTATGGGGGAGGACCACAGATACGCAGTATTTT
.	TRBV18	.	TRBJ1-2	CASSRESNYGYTF	TGTGCCAGCTCACGGGAATCTAACTATGGCTACACCTTC
large	TRBV5-6	.	TRBJ1-6	CASSLSGRSYSPLHF	TGTGCCAGCAGCTTGTCGGGCAGGAGCTATTCACCCCTCCACTTT
few	TRBV11-3	.	TRBJ2-2	CASTLASTGELFF	TGTGCCAGCACCTTGGCCTCCACCGGGGAGCTGTTTTTT
.	TRBV5-1	.	TRBJ1-1	CASSLGGEWNTEAFF	TGCGCCAGCAGCTTGGGGGGCGAATGGAACACTGAAGCTTTCTTT
.	TRBV27	TRBD1	TRBJ2-1	CASSSGTGPNEQFF	TGTGCCAGCAGTTCTGGGACAGGGCCTAATGAGCAGTTCTTC
few	TRBV11-2	.	TRBJ2-5	CASSPMGRIQETQYF	TGTGCCAGCAGCCCCATGGGCAGAATCCAAGAGACCCAGTACTTC
once	TRBV19	TRBD1	TRBJ2-1	CASSTSVDRGVEQFF	TGTGCCAGTAGTACCTCCGTGGACAGGGGAGTTGAGCAGTTCTTC
.	TRBV9	.	TRBJ2-3	CASSVDGVLSDTQYF	TGTGCCAGCAGCGTAGATGGGGTACTCTCAGATACGCAGTATTTT
.	TRBV11-1	.	TRBJ2-5	CASSLGVQETQYF	TGTGCCAGCAGCTTAGGGGTTCAAGAGACCCAGTACTTC
once	TRBV10-2	.	TRBJ2-1	CASRGGGHGSSYNEQFF	TGCGCCAGCAGGGGAGGAGGACACGGCAGCTCCTACAATGAGCAGTTCTTC
.	TRBV4-2	TRBD2	TRBJ2-2	CASSQGTSGGPGGLFF	TGTGCCAGCAGCCAAGGAACTAGCGGGGGGCCTGGCGGGCTGTTTTTT
.	TRBV7-9	TRBD2	TRBJ2-5	CASSLGASGGAGKETQYF	TGTGCCAGCAGCCTAGGGGCTAGCGGGGGGGCCGGCAAAGAGACCCAGTACTTC
.	TRBV7-3	.	TRBJ2-3	CASSLSQGGLDTQYF	TGTGCCAGCAGCTTAAGCCAGGGTGGATTAGATACGCAGTATTTT
.	TRBV7-3	TRBD2	TRBJ2-5	CASSSLAGGIETQYF	TGTGCCAGCAGCTCCTTAGCGGGAGGAATAGAGACCCAGTACTTC
.	TRBV28	.	TRBJ1-2	CASKLTRTAHYGYTF	TGTGCCAGCAAATTAACCAGGACAGCCCACTATGGCTACACCTTC
once	TRBV19	TRBD2	TRBJ2-3	CASSLGPTSGSLTDTQYF	TGTGCCAGTAGTCTGGGCCCAACTAGCGGGAGTTTAACAGATACGCAGTATTTT
few	TRBV18	.	TRBJ2-4	CASSPMYTTKNIQYF	TGTGCCAGCTCACCCATGTATACGACCAAAAACATTCAGTACTTC
.	TRBV7-6	.	TRBJ1-3	CASSFGSSGNTIYF	TGTGCCAGCAGCTTCGGTAGCTCTGGAAACACCATATATTTT
.	TRBV15	.	TRBJ2-3	CATSREGAGSDTQYF	TGTGCCACCAGCAGAGAGGGGGCAGGGTCAGATACGCAGTATTTT
once	TRBV7-9	.	TRBJ2-2	CASSFGGSGELFF	TGTGCCAGCAGCTTTGGGGGATCCGGGGAGCTGTTTTTT
.	TRBV27	TRBD2	TRBJ2-7	CASNPLGGRAYEQYF	TGTGCCAGCAACCCCTTGGGCGGGAGGGCCTACGAGCAGTACTTC
once	TRBV6-5	.	TRBJ2-7	CASSPHRGGSYEQYF	TGTGCCAGCAGTCCCCACCGAGGCGGCTCCTACGAGCAGTACTTC
many	TRBV19	.	TRBJ1-6	CASSIQEGRSPLHF	TGTGCCAGTAGTATACAAGAGGGGCGGTCACCCCTCCACTTT
.	TRBV5-1	TRBD1	TRBJ1-5	CASSQTTGVSQPQHF	TGCGCCAGCAGCCAAACGACAGGGGTCTCTCAGCCCCAGCATTTT